Presented here are 30 T cell receptor beta chains from one specimen sequenced in a study of tumor-infiltrating lymphocytes in primary liver carcinoma. TCR beta cDNA was prepared out of roughly 0.45 ug total RNA by means of a constant-region primer. Investigators got TCR beta libraries out of three nested multiplex PCR rounds, done with slightly modified ARM-PCR. Primers for the first two PCR rounds were TRBV1-TRBV30 forward primers and a C-beta reverse primer (10 cycles per round). TCRdb itself ran the multiplex PCR reads through MiXCR, one entry per CDR3 protein. Among around 210,000 distinct CDR3 sequences listed, roughly two thirds were seen once. Unsorted whole blood yielded blood RNA, and germline DNA was extracted as well. Sequenced material: peripheral blood. The receptors were sampled from a woman aged 55-70 years with primary liver carcinoma and hepatitis B virus infection.

The sample holds many counts of this clonotype. This sequence joins TRBV5-1 and TRBJ1-5; D gene uncertain. Trimming shortened V by 0 bases and J by 4 bases, and 8 bases separated the two germline ends. There are 14 residues in the CDR3. The germline gives CDR1 SGHRS, CDR2 YFSETQ. CDR3 in amino acids: CASSLGTGNQPQHF. The DNA of the CDR3 is TGCGCCAGCAGCTTGGGGACGGGAAATCAGCCCCAGCATTTT.

About this clonotype: A much larger clone differs from this one at a single base, so this may be a read error. This sequence joins TRBV6-5 and TRBJ2-7; 7 nucleotides agree with TRBD2. The CDR3 consists of 11 residues. Germline assignment: CDR1 MNHEY and CDR2 SVGAGI. CDR3 sequence: CAGSRAGWEYF. The CDR3 DNA sequence: TGTGCCGGCAGCCGAGCGGGGTGGGAGTACTTC.

With respect to this clonotype: One junction end does not reproduce the germline sequence, and a read error may be involved. The V and J genes are TRBV11-2 and TRBJ2-7, with 8 bases fitting TRBD1. Germline lookup yields CDR1 SGHAT and CDR2 FQNNGV. The CDR3 has 17 amino acids. The CDR3: CASSLAFGSDRVWDQYF. Here the CDR3 DNA reads TGTGCTAGCAGCTTAGCCTTCGGGTCGGACAGGGTGTGGGACCAGTACTTC.

Regarding this clonotype: The junction does not match germline at one end; this may be a read error. J is TRBJ2-7 and V is TRBV6-5; D is possibly TRBD2 (5 bases). Germline CDR1 and CDR2: MNHEY and SVGAGI. The CDR3 spans 14 residues. In DNA form, the CDR3 reads TGTGCCAGCAGGACGGAAGGGAGCTCCTATGAGCAGTACTTC. This encodes CASRTEGSSYEQYF.

This clonotype was observed once. The chain joins TRBV29-1 to TRBJ2-1, with a tentative D call TRBD2 (6 bases). Trimming took off 8 bases at V and 12 bases at J, with 23 bases between the two ends. This CDR3 has 13 residues. The germline V gene encodes CDR1 SQVTM and CDR2 ANQGSEA. CDR3 loop: CSSTWGVRSGQFF. Written as DNA, the CDR3 is TGCAGCAGCACTTGGGGGGTAAGGTCTGGGCAGTTCTTC.

This clonotype showed up just once. The junction and the germline gene differ at one end; a read error may be behind it. The J gene is TRBJ1-1, the V gene TRBV11-2, with 8 bases aligning to TRBD1. Germline V gene data show CDR1 as SGHAT and CDR2 as FQNNGV. This CDR3 is 16 amino acids long. DNA of the CDR3: TGTGCCAGCAGCTTTCCCAAGACAGGGGCCGGCACTGAAGGTTTCTTT. Protein product: CASSFPKTGAGTEGFF. Using reference TRBV11-2 and TRBJ1-1 for the parts outside the CDR3, the full variable domain is EAGVAQSPRYKIIEKRQSVAFWCNPISGHATLYWYQQILGQGPKLLIQFQNNGVVDDSQLPKDRFSAERLKGVDSTLKIQPAKLEDSAVYLCASSFPKTGAGTEGFFGQGTRLTVV.

DNA of the CDR3: TGTGCCTGGAGTAAAGGGACCCCGTACAATGAGCAGTTCTTC. Translated, it gives CAWSKGTPYNEQFF. The V gene is TRBV30, the J gene TRBJ2-1; D assignment may be TRBD1 or TRBD2 (5 bases each). Germline-derived CDR1 and CDR2 are GTSNPN and SVGIG (reference sequence). V was clipped by 2 bases and J by 4 bases, with 12 bases between them. This CDR3 is 14 amino acids long.

As concerns this clonotype: The junction and the germline gene differ at one end; a read error may be behind it. The chain uses TRBV4-2 and TRBJ2-1; D may correspond to TRBD1 or TRBD2 (5 bases each). Germline CDR1 is LGHNA and CDR2 is YNFKEQ. The CDR3 is 16 amino acids. This CDR3 reads CASSQGTGGSYNERFF. The CDR3, as DNA: TGTGCCAGCAGCCAAGGAACAGGAGGCTCATACAATGAGCGGTTCTTC.

A remark on this clonotype: It may be a read error: a sequence one base away is much more abundant. This chain connects TRBV6-1 to TRBJ2-2; perhaps TRBD1 as D (6 bases). The germline CDR1 and CDR2 sequences are MNHNS and SASEGT. The V end was cut by 7 bases, the J end by 3 bases, with 21 bases between. The CDR3 contains 17 residues. This chain's CDR3 is CASNVWEQGGYTGELFF. The CDR3 DNA reads as TGTGCCAGCAATGTTTGGGAACAGGGTGGGTACACCGGGGAGCTGTTTTTT.

Of note for this clonotype: A much larger clone differs from this one at a single base, so this may be a read error. The rearrangement links TRBV14 to TRBJ2-5; no clear D. Germline V gene data show CDR1 as SGHDN and CDR2 as FVKESK. The CDR3 spans 17 residues. CDR3 nucleotides: TGTGCCAGCAGCCAAGAAGTTGGGATCCAGCTACAAGAGACCCATTACTTC. Translated, it gives CASSQEVGIQLQETHYF.

About this clonotype itself: The junction differs from germline at one of its ends, possibly a read error. The V gene is TRBV5-1, the J gene TRBJ2-7, with 12 bases that match TRBD2. In germline, CDR1 is SGHRS, CDR2 YFSETQ. The CDR3 totals 15 residues. The DNA of the CDR3 is TGCGCCAGTAGCCTACTAGCGGGAGGAACCTACGAGAAGTACTTC. This encodes CASSLLAGGTYEKYF.

Details on this clonotype: The junction departs from the called germline gene at one end, perhaps through a read error. This chain joins TRBV11-2 and TRBJ2-7; 10 nucleotides agree with TRBD2. CDR3 length: 15 residues. Germline V gives CDR1 SGHAT, CDR2 FQNNGV. The CDR3 DNA sequence: TGTGCCAGCAGCTTAGATCGTAGCGGGAGGAACGAGCAGAACTTC. As protein: CASSLDRSGRNEQNF.

The chain is built from TRBV5-1 and TRBJ2-7, with D unresolved. The CDR3 is 13 residues long. The germline V and J ends were trimmed by 4 bases and 3 bases, with 11 bases remaining between them. CDR1 is SGHRS and CDR2 is YFSETQ in the germline V gene. In nucleotides, the CDR3 is TGCGCCAGCAGCACGCAGGCCGACTACGAGCAGTACTTC. This codes for CASSTQADYEQYF.

The V and J genes are TRBV11-2 and TRBJ2-5; 7 bases fit TRBD1. Germline V gives CDR1 SGHAT, CDR2 FQNNGV. The CDR3 is 16 amino acids. With 4 bases clipped from V and 2 bases from J, the junction kept 10 bases outside the gene matches. CDR3 sequence reads: CASSYRPTGYQETQYF. Written as DNA, the CDR3 is TGTGCCAGCAGCTACCGTCCGACAGGGTATCAAGAGACCCAGTACTTC.

This clonotype turned up a few times. This chain connects TRBV5-1 to TRBJ2-1; possible D gene TRBD2, 6 bases. The germline V gene encodes CDR1 SGHRS and CDR2 YFSETQ. There are 11 residues in the CDR3. V lost 0 bases, J lost 14 bases, and 9 bases lay in between. The CDR3 region has the DNA TGCGCCAGCAGCTTGGTCGGGGAGGAGTTCTTC. Translating it yields CASSLVGEEFF.

In the case of this clonotype: Relative to the germline gene, one junction end is altered; a read error may explain this. The gene calls are TRBV6-2 or TRBV6-3 and TRBJ2-3, with D possibly matching TRBD2 (6 bases). CDR1 MNHEY and CDR2 SVGEGT come from the germline V gene. The CDR3 is made up of 18 amino acids. In DNA form, the CDR3 reads TGTGCCAACAGTTACCGGGACTTACAAGCGCCCTTCACAGATACGCAGTATTTT. Translating it yields CANSYRDLQAPFTDTQYF.

As concerns this clonotype: Sequence at one end of the junction differs from germline and may be a read error. The chain couples TRBV6-5 to TRBJ2-3; the D gene could be TRBD1 or TRBD2 (5 bases each). The CDR3 is 15 residues long. Germline V gene data show CDR1 as MNHEY and CDR2 as SVGAGI. CDR3: CASGIRDRYTDTQNF. CDR3 bases: TGTGCCAGCGGAATCCGGGACCGATACACAGATACGCAGAATTTT.

This chain uses TRBV6-6 with TRBJ2-2; perhaps TRBD2 as D (5 bases). This CDR3 is 14 amino acids long. Trimming shortened V by 10 bases and J by 5 bases, and 17 bases separated the two germline ends. Germline CDR1 reads MNHNY; CDR2 reads SVGAGI (reference sequence). The CDR3 loop is CAIYVARGTGELFF. The CDR3 coding sequence is TGTGCCATCTACGTCGCCCGAGGGACCGGGGAGCTGTTTTTT.

For this clonotype: This may be a read error: a much more frequent sequence differs by one nucleotide. CDR3 coding DNA: TGTGCCAGCAGCTCGTCCGGGACTAATAAGCAGTTCTTC. As protein: CASSSSGTNKQFF. The V and J genes are TRBV7-9 and TRBJ2-1; 7 positions agree with TRBD2. The CDR3 spans 13 residues. CDR1 is SEHNR and CDR2 is FQNEAQ in the germline V gene (reference sequence). J lost 11 bases, V lost 4 bases, and 8 bases had no gene match.

The chain links TRBV7-8 to TRBJ2-2; a possible D gene is TRBD1 (6 bases). CDR3 length equals 12 residues. The V gene lost 5 bases and the J gene lost 12 bases, with 13 bases spanning the gap. Per the germline V gene, CDR1 is SGHVS and CDR2 is FQNEAQ. The CDR3 region is CASSRTARKLFF. CDR3 DNA sequence: TGTGCCAGCAGCCGGACAGCCAGGAAGCTGTTTTTT. Variable domain in full (rest from reference TRBV7-8 and TRBJ2-2): GAGVSQSPRYKVAKRGQDVALRCDPISGHVSLFWYQQALGQGPEFLTYFQNEAQLDKSGLPSDRFFAERPEGSVSTLKIQRTQQEDSAVYLCASSRTARKLFFGEGSRLTVL.

With respect to this clonotype: At one of its ends the junction is not consistent with the germline gene, which may arise from a read error. The genes are TRBV4-2 and TRBJ2-1, with 7 bases that match TRBD2. The CDR3 length is 15 residues. In germline, CDR1 is LGHNA, CDR2 YNFKEQ. CDR3 nucleotide sequence: TGTGCCGGCAGTCCACTAGCGAGAGGCTACAATGAGCAGTTCTTC. It translates to CAGSPLARGYNEQFF.

The rearrangement joins TRBV28 to TRBJ2-3, with TRBD2 as a possible D gene (5 bases). V lost 8 bases to trimming and J lost 0 bases, with 12 bases between them. CDR1 and CDR2 (germline): MDHEN, SYDVKM. The length of the CDR3 is 14 residues. CDR3 region: CASPPSTSTDTQYF. The CDR3 DNA reads as TGTGCCAGCCCTCCTAGCACTAGCACAGATACGCAGTATTTT.

This clonotype was seen once. This sequence joins TRBV14 and TRBJ1-2; D is perhaps TRBD1 (5 bases). The germline V and J ends were trimmed by 4 bases and 8 bases, with 17 bases remaining between them. The germline V gene encodes CDR1 SGHDN and CDR2 FVKESK. The length of the CDR3 is 14 residues. The CDR3 protein is CASSLSRDCAGYTF. CDR3 DNA: TGTGCCAGCAGCCTAAGCAGGGACTGTGCCGGCTACACCTTC.

As to this clonotype: A read error is possible here, since a much larger clone lies one base away. V and J are TRBV6-2 or TRBV6-3 and TRBJ2-6; TRBD1 is a possible D gene (5 bases). The CDR3 covers 18 residues. CDR1 and CDR2 (germline): MNHEY, SVGEGT. CDR3 amino acids: CASSYPPRAYSGANALTF. The CDR3 coding sequence is TGTGCCAGCAGTTACCCCCCCAGGGCCTACTCTGGGGCCAACGCCCTGACTTTC.

With regard to this clonotype: This may stem from a read error, because a much larger clone lies one nucleotide away. The chain links TRBV5-1 to TRBJ2-3; TRBD2 aligns across 12 bases. The CDR3 has 17 residues. In germline, CDR1 is SGHRS, CDR2 YFSETQ. The CDR3 DNA is TGCGCCAGCAGCCTCCTCGGACTAGCGGGATCAACAGATATGCAGTATTTT. Translated, it gives CASSLLGLAGSTDMQYF. The full variable domain, its missing parts supplied by reference TRBV5-1 and TRBJ2-3, is KAGVTQTPRYLIKTRGQQVTLSCSPISGHRSVSWYQQTPGQGLQFLFEYFSETQRNKGNFPGRFSGRQFSNSRSEMNVSTLELGDSALYLCASSLLGLAGSTDMQYFGPGTRLTVL.

The rearrangement links TRBV7-9 to TRBJ2-1; 12 bases match TRBD2. J gave up 2 bases and V 4 bases, and 3 bases lay outside the gene matches. Looked up from germline, CDR1 is SEHNR and CDR2 is FQNEAQ (reference sequence). The CDR3 extends over 16 amino acids. CDR3 residues: CASSSGLAGTYNEQFF. The CDR3 region has the DNA TGTGCCAGCAGCTCGGGACTAGCGGGTACCTACAATGAGCAGTTCTTC.

J is TRBJ2-5 and V is TRBV5-1, with TRBD2 matching 8 bases. Trimming took 7 bases from V and 5 from J; bases not matched to a gene: 13. This CDR3 is built from 15 residues. The germline CDR1 and CDR2 sequences are SGHRS and YFSETQ. Here the CDR3 reads CASGGAGDTQETQYF. DNA for the CDR3: TGCGCCAGCGGGGGAGCGGGAGATACCCAGGAGACCCAGTACTTC.

This clonotype was picked up many times. The V gene is TRBV28, the J gene TRBJ2-2, with TRBD2 as a possible D gene (7 bases). V was pared by 6 bases and J by 5 bases, with 13 bases between. Per the germline V gene, CDR1 is MDHEN and CDR2 is SYDVKM. The CDR3 consists of 14 residues. The CDR3 sequence is CASSRGGGTGELFF. The DNA of the CDR3 is TGTGCCAGCAGCAGAGGGGGGGGGACCGGGGAGCTGTTTTTT.

This clonotype was seen once. One end of the junction does not line up with germline, which may come from a read error. This chain uses TRBV11-2 with TRBJ2-7; the match to TRBD2 covers 7 bases. CDR1 SGHAT and CDR2 FQNNGV come from the germline V gene. This CDR3 has 15 amino acids. CDR3 region: CASSLDVPGGYEQYF. In DNA, the CDR3 is TGTGCCAGCAGCCTAGATGTACCGGGAGGCTACGAGCAGTACTTC.

This clonotype was seen ten or more times. The chain joins TRBV29-1 to TRBJ2-3; no clear D gene. The V gene lost 2 bases and the J gene lost 0 bases, with 3 bases spanning the gap. The length of the CDR3 is 12 residues. The germline gives CDR1 SQVTM, CDR2 ANQGSEA. CDR3 region: CSVELSTDTQYF. In DNA form, the CDR3 reads TGCAGCGTTGAATTAAGCACAGATACGCAGTATTTT.